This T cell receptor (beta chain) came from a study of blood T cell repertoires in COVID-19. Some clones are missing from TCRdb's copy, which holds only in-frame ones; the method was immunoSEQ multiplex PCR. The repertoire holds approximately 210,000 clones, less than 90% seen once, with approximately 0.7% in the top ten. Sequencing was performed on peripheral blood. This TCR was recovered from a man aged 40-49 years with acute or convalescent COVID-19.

CDR3 DNA: TGTGCCAGCTCACCCTTTGGAGGGACAGGGTCGTACAATGAGCAGTTCTTC. Amino acid sequence: CASSPFGGTGSYNEQFF. The chain combines TRBV18 with TRBJ2-1; 9 bases align to TRBD1. In germline, CDR1 is KGHSH, CDR2 LQKENI. The CDR3 contains 17 residues. With V trimmed by 3 bases and J by 4 bases, 10 bases remained unmatched. The full variable domain, its missing parts supplied by reference TRBV18 and TRBJ2-1, is NAGVMQNPRHLVRRRGQEARLRCSPMKGHSHVYWYRQLPEEGLKFMVYLQKENIIDESGMPKERFSAEFPKEGPSILRIQQVVRGDSAAYFCASSPFGGTGSYNEQFFGPGTRLTVL.